There are many counts of the clone carrying this TCR beta chain. The antigen remains undetermined. Control and CVID samples contributed equal amounts of genomic DNA. Data came from immunoSEQ multiplex PCR; TCRdb stores just in-frame clones and leaves some out. The data list about 34,000 clones, none observed once; 25% to 30% falls to the top ten. This specimen comes from a study of T cell clonality in common variable immunodeficiency. Notes on the study in general: Common variable immunodeficiency TCR beta sequences reportedly had fewer deletions and N-nucleotide insertions.

Input material: peripheral blood mononuclear cells. This receptor was obtained from a human donor with common variable immunodeficiency.

The CDR3 bases that were read are TGTGCCAGTAGTAGGGACACAATCTCTGGGGCCAACGTC. Protein sequence: CASSRDTISGANV. The whole CDR3 protein is CASSRDTISGANVLTF. The chain joins TRBV19 to TRBJ2-6; TRBD1 might be the D (6 bases). The read ends 3 residues before the CDR3 terminus; that terminus is restored from the germline J gene. The CDR3 extends over 16 amino acids. Germline V CDR1 and CDR2: LNHDA, SQIVND (reference sequence). The V end was cut by 4 bases, the J end by 0 bases, with 10 bases between.